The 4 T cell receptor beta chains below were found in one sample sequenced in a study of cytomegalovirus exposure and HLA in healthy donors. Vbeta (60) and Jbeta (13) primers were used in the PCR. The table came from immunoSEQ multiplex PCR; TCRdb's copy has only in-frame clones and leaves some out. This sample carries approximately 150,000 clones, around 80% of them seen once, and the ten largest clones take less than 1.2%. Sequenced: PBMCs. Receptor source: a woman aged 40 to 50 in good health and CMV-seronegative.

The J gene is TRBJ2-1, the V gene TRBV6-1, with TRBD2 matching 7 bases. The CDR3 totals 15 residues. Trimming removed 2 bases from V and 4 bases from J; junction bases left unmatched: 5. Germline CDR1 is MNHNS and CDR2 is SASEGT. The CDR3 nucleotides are TGTGCCAGCAGTGAACTGGGCGGGGGTTACAATGAGCAGTTCTTC. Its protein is CASSELGGGYNEQFF.

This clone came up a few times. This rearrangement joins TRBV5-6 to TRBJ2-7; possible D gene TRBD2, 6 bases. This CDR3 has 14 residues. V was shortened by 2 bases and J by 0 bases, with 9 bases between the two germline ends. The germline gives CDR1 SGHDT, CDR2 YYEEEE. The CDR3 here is CASSLGTYSYEQYF. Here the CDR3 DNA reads TGTGCCAGCAGCTTAGGGACTTACTCCTACGAGCAGTACTTC.

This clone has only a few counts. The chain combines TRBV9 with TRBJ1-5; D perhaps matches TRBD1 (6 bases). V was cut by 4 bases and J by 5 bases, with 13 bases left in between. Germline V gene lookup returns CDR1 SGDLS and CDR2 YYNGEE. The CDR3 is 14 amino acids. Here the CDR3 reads CASSPETGDQPQHF. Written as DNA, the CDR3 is TGTGCCAGCAGCCCTGAGACAGGAGATCAGCCCCAGCATTTT.

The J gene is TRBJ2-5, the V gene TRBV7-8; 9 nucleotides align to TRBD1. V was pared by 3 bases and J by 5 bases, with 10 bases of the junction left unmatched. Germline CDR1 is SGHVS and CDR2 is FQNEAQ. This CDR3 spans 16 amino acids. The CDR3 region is CASSFIGQGSRETQYF. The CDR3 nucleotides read TGTGCCAGCAGCTTCATTGGACAGGGGAGTAGGGAGACCCAGTACTTC.